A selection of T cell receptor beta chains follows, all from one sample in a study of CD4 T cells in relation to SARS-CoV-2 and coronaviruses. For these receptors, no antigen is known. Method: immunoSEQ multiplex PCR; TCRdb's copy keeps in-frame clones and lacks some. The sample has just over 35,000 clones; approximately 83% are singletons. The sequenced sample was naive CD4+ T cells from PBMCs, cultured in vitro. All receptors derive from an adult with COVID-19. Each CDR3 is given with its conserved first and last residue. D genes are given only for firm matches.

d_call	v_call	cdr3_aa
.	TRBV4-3	CASSQVGEPQEKLFF
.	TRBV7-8	CASSLAMASNQPQHF
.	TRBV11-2	CASSYLASHNNEQFF
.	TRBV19	CASDPFRVDQPQHF
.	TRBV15	CATSRDPYGMNTGELFF
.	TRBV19	CASSKNRGNQPQHF
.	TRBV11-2	CASSLGTAHGETQYF
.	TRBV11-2	CASSLVGSNTGEKLFF
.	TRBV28	CASTAGGPRFNTQYF
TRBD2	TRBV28	CASSTSGGTDTQYF
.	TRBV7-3	CASSLGSTTGTDTQYF
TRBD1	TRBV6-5	CASSTQDRADTQYF
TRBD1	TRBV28	CASRDTGGGTEAFF
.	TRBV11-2	CASSLDLRTDTQYF
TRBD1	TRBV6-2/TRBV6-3	CASSYRQGNNQPQHF
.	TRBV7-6	CASSPGPAASSDEQFF
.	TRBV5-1	CASSLERPQETQYF
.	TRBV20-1	CSAPRLFEQFF
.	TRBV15	CATSRDNPLYNVLTF
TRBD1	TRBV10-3	CAIMTGTVSGNTIYF
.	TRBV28	CASSALLRWEPDNEQFF
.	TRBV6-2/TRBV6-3	CASSYEDGSYEQYF
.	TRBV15	CATSREVGAGNSPLHF
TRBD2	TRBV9	CASSAKTGGGETQYF
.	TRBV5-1	CASSLFRANTGELFF
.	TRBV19	CASRRTLAKNIQYF
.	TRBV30	CAWSQGPNQPQHF
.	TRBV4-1	CASSRSGGEAFF
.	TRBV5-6	CASRRPGMNEQFF
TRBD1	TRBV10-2	CASSEADRPNEQFF
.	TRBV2	CASSERRARGDQPQHF
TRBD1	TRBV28	CATQEGASGANVLTF
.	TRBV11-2	CASSPGPLSSYEQYF
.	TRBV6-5	CASSYGRGTLYGYTF
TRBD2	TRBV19	CATAPGSGYSSTDTQYF
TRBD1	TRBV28	CASRGQGNYGYTF
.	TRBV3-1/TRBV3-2	CASSQRITGETQYF